This T cell receptor (beta chain) was sequenced in a study of cytomegalovirus exposure and HLA in healthy donors. Amplification used 60 Vbeta primers and 13 Jbeta primers. The repertoire was sequenced with immunoSEQ multiplex PCR; TCRdb's copy has only in-frame clones and lacks some. In the table there are under 100,000 clones, around three fifths of which are singletons. Sequenced input: PBMCs. This receptor was identified in a woman aged 40 to 50 in good health and CMV-seropositive.

The CDR3 bases are TGTGCCAGCAGGATACTAGCGGGAAGCTCCGGGGAGCTGTTTTTT. It specifies CASRILAGSSGELFF. The V and J genes are TRBV2 and TRBJ2-2, with TRBD2 matching over 10 bases. Germline V gene sequence: CDR1 SNHLY, CDR2 FYNNEI. After removal of 6 bases from V and 6 bases from J, the junction contained 7 bases not matched to a gene. The CDR3 consists of 15 residues.